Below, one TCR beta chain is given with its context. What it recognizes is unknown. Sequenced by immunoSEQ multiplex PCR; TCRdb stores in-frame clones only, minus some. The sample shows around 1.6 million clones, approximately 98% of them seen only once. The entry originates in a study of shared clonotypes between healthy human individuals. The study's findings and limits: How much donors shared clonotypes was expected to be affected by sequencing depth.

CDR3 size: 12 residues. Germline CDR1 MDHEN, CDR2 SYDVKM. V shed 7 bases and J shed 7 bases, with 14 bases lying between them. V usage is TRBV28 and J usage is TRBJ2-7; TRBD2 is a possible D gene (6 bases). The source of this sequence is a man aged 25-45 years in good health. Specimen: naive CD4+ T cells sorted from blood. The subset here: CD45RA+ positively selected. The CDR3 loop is CASTSWGEEQYF. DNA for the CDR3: TGTGCCAGCACCAGCTGGGGGGAGGAGCAGTACTTC.